This TCR beta chain was identified in a study of T cell responses to AZD1222 COVID-19 vaccine. General study results and limits: Only 5 to 7 AZD1222 recipients were seropositive at baseline. Spike-specific TCR breadth and depth rose after two AZD1222 doses. Mapped onto spike, vaccine-associated CD4 TCRs spanned it and were dominant at 160-218 and 743-854. In a largely white British group with more females than males, clonal diversity was possibly underestimated.

As for this clone: Its specificity is not known.

Method: immunoSEQ multiplex PCR; TCRdb's copy keeps in-frame clones and lacks some. The profile covers roughly 120,000 clones, with about 90% appearing a single time and just over 9.5% taken by the ten largest. The CDR3 sequence is 15 residues long. Trimming cost V 2 bases and J 1 base, with 11 bases left between them. Germline V lookup: CDR1 LNHDA, CDR2 SQIVND (reference sequence). V usage is TRBV19 and J usage is TRBJ1-1; D unclear. The sequencing used peripheral blood, collected on day 0 of AZD1222 vaccination. This clonotype was obtained from an adult in good health. CDR3 residues: CASSIRWRRNTEAFF. The CDR3 nucleotides are TGTGCCAGTAGTATAAGGTGGAGACGGAACACTGAAGCTTTCTTT.